The 7 T cell receptor beta chains below all came from one sample that was sequenced in a study of T cells after yellow fever vaccination. One entry per CDR3 protein, called by TCRdb with MiXCR from the 5' RACE reads. The sample has hundreds of thousands of distinct CDR3 sequences, over 9% seen once. The sample here was PBMCs, taken on the day of the yellow fever booster vaccination. The source of these receptors is a man aged 25-45 years who received the YFV17D yellow fever vaccine.

The chain recombines TRBV5-6 with TRBJ2-5, with D tentatively TRBD2 (5 bases). CDR1 is SGHDT and CDR2 is YYEEEE in the germline V gene. V lost 1 base and J 2 bases, leaving 12 bases between the germline ends. The CDR3 contains 15 residues. CDR3 sequence reads: CASSLPSGKQETQYF. Written as DNA, the CDR3 is TGTGCCAGCAGCTTGCCATCGGGAAAACAAGAGACCCAGTACTTC.

The chain couples TRBV23-1 to TRBJ2-5; 10 nucleotides agree with TRBD2. Being an ORF, TRBV23-1 has a function that is uncertain. V was pared by 4 bases and J by 3 bases, with 11 bases of the junction left unmatched. This CDR3 contains 17 residues. The CDR3 loop is CASSPRGLAEPKETQYF. CDR3 nucleotide sequence: TGCGCCAGCAGTCCCAGAGGACTAGCGGAGCCGAAAGAGACCCAGTACTTC.

This clonotype has just a few counts. The chain joins TRBV7-6 to TRBJ2-1, with 8 positions matching TRBD2. J lost 7 bases, V lost 0 bases, and 17 bases had no gene match. Germline loops: CDR1 SGHVS, CDR2 FNYEAQ. This CDR3 contains 19 residues. For the CDR3, the DNA is TGTGCCAGCAGCTTAGCGCGGGGGCGGGGACTAGTAAAGGAGAATGAGCAGTTCTTC. Protein: CASSLARGRGLVKENEQFF. Based on the CDR3 plus reference TRBV7-6 and TRBJ2-1, the full variable domain is GAGVSQSPRYKVTKRGQDVALRCDPISGHVSLYWYRQALGQGPEFLTYFNYEAQQDKSGLPNDRFSAERPEGSISTLTIQRTEQRDSAMYRCASSLARGRGLVKENEQFFGPGTRLTVL.

The table lists this clonotype with a few counts. The rearrangement links TRBV15 to TRBJ2-3; 10 bases align to TRBD1. V dropped 3 bases and J dropped 2; count of bases not matched to a gene: 8. Germline assignment: CDR1 LNHNV and CDR2 YYDKDF (reference sequence). This CDR3 contains 17 residues. The CDR3 reads CATSRKLGQGLTDTQYF. The CDR3 DNA follows: TGTGCCACCAGCAGGAAACTGGGACAGGGGCTCACAGATACGCAGTATTTT.

This clonotype was observed a few times. The chain employs TRBV11-3 and TRBJ2-1, with D perhaps being TRBD1 or TRBD2 (5 bases each). This CDR3 spans 14 amino acids. Germline V CDR1 and CDR2: SGHNT, YENEEA. V lost 3 bases, J lost 5 bases, and 11 bases lay in between. The CDR3 reads CASSFRDGDNEQFF. The CDR3 coding sequence is TGTGCCAGCAGCTTCCGGGACGGAGACAATGAGCAGTTCTTC.

This clonotype was detected only a few times. The gene calls are TRBV27 and TRBJ1-6; no clear D. V gave up 2 bases and J gave up 0 bases, with 11 bases separating them. This CDR3 spans 17 amino acids. The germline V gene has CDR1 MNHEY and CDR2 SMNVEV (reference sequence). The DNA for the CDR3 is TGTGCCAGCAGTTTAGATTGGGCTAGCTCCTATAATTCACCCCTCCACTTT. This gives the protein CASSLDWASSYNSPLHF.

This clonotype came up a few times. The chain combines TRBV11-2 with TRBJ2-3, with D possibly TRBD2 on 7 matching bases. The CDR3 spans 14 residues. CDR1 is SGHAT and CDR2 is FQNNGV in the germline V gene. The V and J ends lost 5 bases and 5 bases respectively, with 14 bases between them. The CDR3 region is CASSQRGRVDTQYF. For the CDR3, the DNA is TGTGCCAGCAGCCAAAGGGGGAGGGTAGATACGCAGTATTTT.